This T cell receptor beta chain was observed in a study of Ad26.COV2.S vaccination and SARS-CoV-2 variants. Libraries were prepared by immunoSEQ multiplex PCR; TCRdb keeps only in-frame clonotypes and omits some of them. The data contain hundreds of thousands of clones, roughly nine tenths of them singletons. Specified treatment: around 19 received Ad26.COV2.S at low or high dose, single or two shots; about 5 received placebo; per-sample allocation not given. The investigators took samples on day 63 after the first vaccine or placebo injection. Recruitment in Boston yielded a donor of adult age, 18-55 years. It was Wuhan-strain SARS-CoV-2 spike that the Ad26 vaccine vector expressed. The germline CDR1 and CDR2 sequences are MRHNA and SNTAGT. This CDR3 region has 11 residues. V shed 6 bases and J shed 5 bases, with 7 bases lying between them. This clone showed up just once.

The TCR was taken from a person aged 18 to 59 who received the Ad26.COV2.S COVID-19 vaccine or a placebo. Sequences were derived from peripheral blood, sampled in a trial of Ad26.COV2.S vaccine versus placebo. The J gene is TRBJ1-1, the V gene TRBV6-4, with D unresolved. The CDR3 DNA reads TGTGCCAGCAGGGAAGGGACTGAAGCTTTCTTT. Translating it yields CASREGTEAFF.